This paragraph reports one T cell receptor (beta chain). Assay: immunoSEQ multiplex PCR; the TCRdb copy retains only in-frame clones and omits some. The sample has about 140,000 clones; around 94% are singletons. The CDR3 consists of 15 residues. Trimming removed 1 base from V and 5 bases from J; junction bases left unmatched: 5. Germline-derived CDR1 and CDR2 are SGHRS and YFSETQ. These data are taken from a study of control samples from healthy donors and cancer patients. The chain links TRBV5-1 to TRBJ1-1, with 10 bases identical to TRBD1. The receptor comes from a man aged 40-49 years in good health. Sequenced: blood. In nucleotides, the CDR3 is TGCGCCAGCAGCTTGTTGTGGGACAGGGGAACTGAAGCTTTCTTT. Translation gives CASSLLWDRGTEAFF.